This TCR beta chain was sequenced during a study of cytomegalovirus exposure and HLA in healthy donors. Findings and caveats of the study: DRB1 showed the most TCR associations and HLA-C the fewest in a later analysis, as rates varied by HLA locus. For most TCR sequences rarity was the rule, although some public TCRs occurred in many donors. Common viral pathogens seemed to be connected with several of the most significant clusters, according to a later analysis.

There are 14 residues in the CDR3. V gave up 0 bases and J gave up 2 bases, with 8 bases separating them. Germline CDR1 SGHDT, CDR2 YYEEEE. In its sample, this clone was seen a few times. The antigen is undetermined. Primers included in the PCR were 60 Vbeta and 13 Jbeta primers. TCRdb's copy holds only in-frame clones and misses some; the assay was immunoSEQ multiplex PCR. The table lists about 200,000 clones, roughly three quarters of them singletons. The receptor was isolated from a man in his fifties in good health and CMV-seronegative. This sequence joins TRBV5-6 and TRBJ1-1; tentatively, D is TRBD1 (5 bases). What was sequenced was PBMCs. The CDR3 sequence: CASSLGQPNTEAFF. The DNA for the CDR3 is TGTGCCAGCAGCTTGGGACAGCCAAACACTGAAGCTTTCTTT.